These T cell receptor beta chains were read from a single sample in a study of post-analysis software for immune sequencing data. Via MiXCR, TCRdb re-called the PCR reads, giving one row per CDR3 protein. The sample has over 300,000 distinct CDR3 sequences, 30% to 45% seen once. Source material: blood. The receptor source for this set is a girl under 18 with multiple sclerosis. Both conserved end residues are part of each CDR3. Fields, in order: clone size, J gene, D gene, V gene, CDR3 protein, CDR3 DNA. The D gene is left open where the match is weak. Clone size is stated in some rows and not others, as once, few, many or a class when expanded.

>NA|TRBJ1-3|TRBD1|TRBV28
CASSSNGGQTPLNSGNTIYF
TGTGCCAGCAGTTCAAATGGGGGACAGACTCCTCTTAACTCTGGAAACACCATATATTTT
>NA|TRBJ1-2|NA|TRBV6-5
CASSYRTDTYGYTF
TGTGCCAGCAGTTACCGGACAGATACCTATGGCTACACCTTC
>few|TRBJ2-5|NA|TRBV9
CASSAGRDQETQYF
TGTGCCAGCAGCGCCGGACGGGACCAAGAGACCCAGTACTTC
>NA|TRBJ2-2|TRBD1|TRBV7-2
CASSLEDRRLGGELFF
TGTGCCAGCAGCTTAGAGGACAGGCGGTTGGGTGGGGAGCTGTTTTTT
>NA|TRBJ1-2|NA|TRBV12-3/TRBV12-4
CASSPDWGTYGYTF
TGTGCCAGCAGCCCTGACTGGGGGACATATGGCTACACCTTC
>few|TRBJ2-3|TRBD1|TRBV24-1
CATSDWTGSVTDTQYF
TGTGCCACCAGTGACTGGACAGGGTCTGTCACAGATACGCAGTATTTT
>NA|TRBJ2-5|TRBD1|TRBV12-3/TRBV12-4
CASTPTGHETQYF
TGTGCCAGCACCCCGACAGGGCACGAGACCCAGTACTTC
>few|TRBJ2-1|NA|TRBV12-3/TRBV12-4
CASSFGGIGFF
TGTGCCAGCAGTTTTGGGGGAATCGGGTTCTTC
>NA|TRBJ1-5|TRBD1|TRBV2
CASNGDRASNQPQHF
TGTGCCAGCAACGGAGACAGGGCGAGCAATCAGCCCCAGCATTTT
>few|TRBJ1-2|TRBD1|TRBV4-1
CASSHRTGKNYGYTF
TGCGCCAGCAGCCACCGGACAGGCAAAAACTATGGCTACACCTTC
>NA|TRBJ1-1|TRBD1|TRBV20-1
CSARTGGNRGNTEAFF
TGCAGTGCTAGGACAGGGGGCAACAGAGGGAACACTGAAGCTTTCTTT
>NA|TRBJ2-2|TRBD2|TRBV6-2/TRBV6-3
CASRRTSGELFF
TGTGCCAGCAGGAGGACTAGCGGGGAGCTGTTTTTT
>few|TRBJ2-4|NA|TRBV12-3/TRBV12-4
CASSIESNIQYF
TGTGCCAGCAGTATCGAGTCCAACATTCAGTACTTC
>NA|TRBJ2-1|NA|TRBV10-3
CAISELTVQFF
TGTGCCATCAGTGAATTGACCGTGCAGTTCTTC
>NA|TRBJ2-7|TRBD1|TRBV15
CATSVTGTGPLYEQYF
TGTGCCACCAGCGTAACCGGGACAGGGCCACTCTACGAGCAGTACTTC
>NA|TRBJ1-1|NA|TRBV3-1
CASSQDPGTEAFF
TGTGCCAGCAGCCAAGATCCAGGGACTGAAGCTTTCTTT
>few|TRBJ2-7|NA|TRBV4-1
CASSQEVPSSYEQYF
TGCGCCAGCAGCCAAGAGGTGCCGAGCTCCTACGAGCAGTACTTC
>NA|TRBJ2-3|TRBD2|TRBV7-3
CASSLSGGGDTQYF
TGTGCCAGCAGCCTAAGCGGGGGAGGAGATACGCAGTATTTT
>NA|TRBJ2-1|NA|TRBV5-1
CASSWGAMNNEQFF
TGCGCCAGCAGCTGGGGGGCTATGAACAATGAGCAGTTCTTC
>NA|TRBJ2-7|NA|TRBV20-1
CSASPITRRSSYEQYF
TGCAGTGCTAGTCCAATAACGCGGAGGAGCTCCTACGAGCAGTACTTC
>once|TRBJ2-3|NA|TRBV4-3
CASSPLGSGTDTQYF
TGCGCCAGCAGCCCCTTAGGGAGCGGCACAGATACGCAGTATTTT
>few|TRBJ1-1|NA|TRBV4-1
CASSQDWGRTEAFF
TGCGCCAGCAGCCAAGATTGGGGGCGCACTGAAGCTTTCTTT
>few|TRBJ2-5|NA|TRBV2
CASSEAGGFRAGEETQYF
TGTGCCAGCAGTGAAGCGGGGGGATTCCGGGCAGGGGAAGAGACCCAGTACTTC
>NA|TRBJ2-4|TRBD2|TRBV7-2
CASSRLAVQNIQYF
TGTGCCAGCAGCCGACTAGCGGTGCAAAACATTCAGTACTTC
>few|TRBJ2-7|TRBD2|TRBV7-9
CASSSNAGGYEQYF
TGTGCCAGCAGCTCTAACGCGGGGGGCTACGAGCAGTACTTC
>NA|TRBJ2-7|TRBD1|TRBV12-3/TRBV12-4
CASSLIVGGAYEQYF
TGTGCCAGCAGTTTAATTGTAGGGGGCGCGTACGAGCAGTACTTC
>NA|TRBJ1-1|NA|TRBV4-3
CASSQDISANTEAFF
TGCGCCAGCAGCCAAGACATTTCGGCGAACACTGAAGCTTTCTTT
>NA|TRBJ2-7|NA|TRBV7-9
CASSPRGSTGFYEQYF
TGTGCCAGCAGCCCTCGAGGGTCAACAGGGTTCTACGAGCAGTACTTC
>NA|TRBJ1-4|TRBD1|TRBV4-1
CASSQGTGVEKLFF
TGCGCCAGCAGCCAAGGGACAGGGGTTGAAAAACTGTTTTTT
>few|TRBJ2-3|NA|TRBV7-8
CASRQSPAFVRADTQYF
TGTGCCAGCAGACAGAGCCCAGCATTCGTACGCGCAGATACGCAGTATTTT
>few|TRBJ2-2|NA|TRBV12-3/TRBV12-4
CATLGVGGVNTGELFF
TGTGCCACACTTGGTGTGGGGGGCGTGAACACCGGGGAGCTGTTTTTT
>few|TRBJ2-1|TRBD2|TRBV27
CASRIETSGIADEQFF
TGTGCCAGCCGGATAGAGACTAGCGGGATAGCCGATGAGCAGTTCTTC
>NA|TRBJ1-1|NA|TRBV20-1
CSASRGAGTEAFF
TGCAGTGCTAGCAGGGGCGCTGGAACTGAAGCTTTCTTT
>NA|TRBJ2-7|TRBD1|TRBV12-3/TRBV12-4
CASSLERGLYEQYF
TGTGCCAGCAGTTTGGAGAGGGGGCTGTACGAGCAGTACTTC
>NA|TRBJ2-7|NA|TRBV4-3
CASSQDPRSEQYF
TGCGCCAGCAGCCAAGACCCCCGTTCCGAGCAGTACTTC
>NA|TRBJ1-5|NA|TRBV7-2
CASSSSVQPQHF
TGTGCCAGCAGCTCCTCCGTACAGCCCCAGCATTTT
>NA|TRBJ1-5|NA|TRBV5-1
CASSLSGQVNQPQHF
TGCGCCAGCAGCTTGAGTGGGCAGGTCAATCAGCCCCAGCATTTT
>NA|TRBJ2-3|TRBD2|TRBV6-6
CASSYSAGGFTDTQYF
TGTGCCAGCAGTTACTCAGCGGGGGGTTTCACAGATACGCAGTATTTT
>NA|TRBJ2-2|NA|TRBV3-1
CASSQGSQRAAGELFF
TGTGCCAGCAGCCAAGGAAGTCAAAGGGCGGCCGGGGAGCTGTTTTTT
>NA|TRBJ2-2|TRBD2|TRBV6-6
CASSYPIAGVVTGELFF
TGTGCCAGCAGTTACCCCATAGCGGGGGTTGTTACCGGGGAGCTGTTTTTT
>NA|TRBJ2-7|TRBD2|TRBV7-9
CASSLVGRGYEQYF
TGTGCCAGCAGCTTAGTAGGGAGGGGCTACGAGCAGTACTTC
>few|TRBJ2-4|NA|TRBV7-2
CASSLGWLRTLKNIQYF
TGTGCCAGCAGCTTAGGGTGGTTGAGAACATTGAAAAACATTCAGTACTTC
>NA|TRBJ2-3|NA|TRBV12-3/TRBV12-4
CASSFVDTQYF
TGTGCCAGCAGTTTCGTAGATACGCAGTATTTT
>few|TRBJ2-3|TRBD2|TRBV5-1
CASSNTLAGSIYTDTQYF
TGCGCCAGCAGCAACACCCTAGCGGGCTCGATTTACACAGATACGCAGTATTTT
>NA|TRBJ1-5|NA|TRBV30
CAWRVQAFNQPQHF
TGTGCCTGGAGGGTACAGGCATTTAATCAGCCCCAGCATTTT
>NA|TRBJ2-2|NA|TRBV4-2
CASSQEVTSLLITGELFF
TGTGCCAGCAGCCAAGAAGTGACGTCCCTCCTTATCACCGGGGAGCTGTTTTTT
>once|TRBJ2-1|NA|TRBV7-2
CASSLVPADEQFF
TGTGCCAGCAGCTTGGTCCCGGCGGATGAGCAGTTCTTC
>NA|TRBJ2-1|TRBD1|TRBV29-1
CSVPDRAYNEQFF
TGCAGCGTCCCTGACAGGGCTTACAATGAGCAGTTCTTC
>few|TRBJ2-1|NA|TRBV5-1
CASSAGVDNEQFF
TGCGCCAGCAGCGCAGGGGTGGACAATGAGCAGTTCTTC
>few|TRBJ2-3|NA|TRBV6-6
CASSLGRHTDTQYF
TGTGCCAGCAGTTTGGGTCGACACACAGATACGCAGTATTTT
>few|TRBJ2-7|NA|TRBV4-1
CASSQEAGRGPYEQYF
TGCGCCAGCAGCCAAGAGGCGGGTCGGGGGCCCTACGAGCAGTACTTC
>NA|TRBJ2-1|TRBD1|TRBV29-1
CSVEGSDRAYNEQFF
TGCAGCGTTGAAGGGTCCGACAGGGCCTACAATGAGCAGTTCTTC
>few|TRBJ1-2|TRBD1|TRBV7-2
CASSRDRTGYGYTF
TGTGCCAGCAGTCGGGACAGAACGGGCTATGGCTACACCTTC
>few|TRBJ2-1|NA|TRBV2
CATVWFPGYNEQFF
TGTGCCACCGTGTGGTTCCCGGGTTACAATGAGCAGTTCTTC